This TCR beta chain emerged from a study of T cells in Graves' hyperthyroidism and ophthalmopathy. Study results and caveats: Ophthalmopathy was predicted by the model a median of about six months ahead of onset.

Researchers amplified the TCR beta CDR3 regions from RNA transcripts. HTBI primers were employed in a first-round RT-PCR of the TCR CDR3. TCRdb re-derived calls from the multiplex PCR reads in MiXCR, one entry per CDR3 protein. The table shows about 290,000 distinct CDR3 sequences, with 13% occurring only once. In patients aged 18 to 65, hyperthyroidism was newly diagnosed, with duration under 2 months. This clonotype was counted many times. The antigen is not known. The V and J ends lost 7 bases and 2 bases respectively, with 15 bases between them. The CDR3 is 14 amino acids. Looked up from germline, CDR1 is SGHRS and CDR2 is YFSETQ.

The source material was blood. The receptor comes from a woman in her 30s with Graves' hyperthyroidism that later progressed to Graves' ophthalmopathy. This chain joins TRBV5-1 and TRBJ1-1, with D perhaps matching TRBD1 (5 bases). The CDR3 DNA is TGCGCCAGCGGCCCGGGGCCGGGAAACACTGAAGCTTTCTTT. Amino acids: CASGPGPGNTEAFF.